This TCR beta chain was documented in a study of OX40 agonist ivuxolimab in advanced cancers. Study-wide context: The costimulatory receptor OX40 (CD134) was targeted by ivuxolimab, a fully human IgG2 agonistic monoclonal antibody. Intravenous ivuxolimab was administered to patients every 2 weeks at six dose levels: 0.01, 0.1, 0.3, 1.5, 3 and 10 mg/kg. Of the roughly 54 dose-escalation patients, hepatocellular carcinoma was present in around 19, melanoma in around 15, renal cell carcinoma in 9 and head and neck cancer in 9. In the dose-escalation cohort, 65% to 90% of patients were male, and the mean age was roughly 60 years, with a range of 23 to 79. Patients were allowed to have had prior anti-PD-1, anti-PD-L1 or anti-CTLA-4 therapy, and around 43% of the dose-escalation patients had been treated with checkpoint inhibitors. Partial responses occurred in three dose-escalation patients, of whom one had hepatocellular carcinoma and two had cutaneous melanoma. The point of sequencing TCRbeta in the periphery was to test whether ivuxolimab changed TCR sequence diversity and drove clonal T-cell expansion. The paper describes the monotherapy dose-escalation part (N of about 55 patients) of the phase I trial of ivuxolimab. The study at large found these results: Low levels of normalized T-cell clonal expansion were also seen in some patients who did not respond. In the 0.1-3.0 mg/kg groups, partial responders were among the patients with the lowest normalized peripheral clonal expansion, particularly in CD8+ T cells. After ivuxolimab, expanded clones were on average more numerous among CD8+ T cells than among CD4+ T cells. At doses of 0.1 to 3.0 mg/kg, clonal expansion of both CD4+ and CD8+ T cells in blood was seen between baseline and week 6. The antigen specificity of the peripheral T cells that underwent clonal expansion was not determined.

Genomic DNA was isolated from the sorted cells so that the TCRbeta CDR3 region could be sequenced. The immunoSEQ Assay was used for sequencing of TCRbeta CDR3 regions. In TCRdb, the immuneACCESS table is reduced to in-frame sequences with V and J assigned. These tables do not hold every clone; where another copy was compared, an unresolved V gene accounts for under half, and the others remain unexplained. The sample table contains 42,000 or so clones; only one count was recorded for 75% to 90% of them. The top ten clones comprise 2.6% of the sample. As concerns this clone: Its recognized antigen is unknown. It has no much larger one-base neighbor in the sample; base qualities were not kept.

The trial excluded patients who had a history of autoimmune disease or who were on systemic immunosuppression. Peripheral blood for TCR sequencing was collected from all dose cohorts at baseline, on cycle 4 day 1, and on cycle 7 day 1. The samples were taken from a phase I, first-in-human, multicenter, open-label dose-escalation trial of ivuxolimab. Adults with locally advanced or metastatic melanoma, renal cell, hepatocellular, or head and neck squamous cell carcinoma were enrolled in the trial. Before TCR sequencing, CD4+ T cells and CD8+ T cells were sorted from peripheral blood as separate populations. Sequenced here: CD4+ or CD8+ T cells sorted from blood, sampled in a trial of the OX40 agonist ivuxolimab. The sequence came from an adult with an advanced solid tumor such as melanoma, head and neck, liver or kidney cancer.

The DNA reads as follows: TGTGCCAGCAGAAGGCTCGGGGGAGACTCACCCCTCCACTTT. Translated, it gives CASRRLGGDSPLHF. The chain couples TRBV2 to TRBJ1-6; the D segment could be TRBD1, given 5 matching bases. V and J lose 6 bases and 10 bases, and a span of 16 bases separates them. Based on the germline V gene, the CDR1 and CDR2 sequences are SNHLY and FYNNEI. Counted from cysteine to phenylalanine, this CDR3 has 14 amino acids. The read is trimmed to its CDR3 DNA, 42 bases read in frame from base 1.